The clone carrying this T cell receptor beta chain was found many times. Its target is unknown. The source of the sample is a study of early T cells in non-severe SARS-CoV-2 infection. Study context: Alpha and beta chains were unpaired, from unsorted whole-blood bulk RNA. Findings and limits, study-wide: Private and CD4 specificities were missed by VDJdb matching, which favored anti-spike CD8 responses.

This CDR3 comprises 15 residues. Unmatched junction bases numbered 6, after V lost 2 bases and J lost 1 base. Per germline, CDR1 SGHRS and CDR2 YFSETQ. Unique molecular identifiers were added to individual cDNA molecules. One entry per CDR3 protein results from TCRdb running MiXCR on the 5' RACE reads. The table records more than 45,000 distinct CDR3 sequences, roughly an eighth of them present only once. The gene calls are TRBV5-1 and TRBJ2-7; TRBD1 matches 7 bases. Specimen: whole blood. This TCR came from an adult who was a healthcare worker with PCR-confirmed SARS-CoV-2 infection or an uninfected control (not recorded which). This CDR3 is CASSLSDRVSYEQYF. The CDR3, as DNA: TGCGCCAGCAGCTTATCCGACAGGGTTTCCTACGAGCAGTACTTC.